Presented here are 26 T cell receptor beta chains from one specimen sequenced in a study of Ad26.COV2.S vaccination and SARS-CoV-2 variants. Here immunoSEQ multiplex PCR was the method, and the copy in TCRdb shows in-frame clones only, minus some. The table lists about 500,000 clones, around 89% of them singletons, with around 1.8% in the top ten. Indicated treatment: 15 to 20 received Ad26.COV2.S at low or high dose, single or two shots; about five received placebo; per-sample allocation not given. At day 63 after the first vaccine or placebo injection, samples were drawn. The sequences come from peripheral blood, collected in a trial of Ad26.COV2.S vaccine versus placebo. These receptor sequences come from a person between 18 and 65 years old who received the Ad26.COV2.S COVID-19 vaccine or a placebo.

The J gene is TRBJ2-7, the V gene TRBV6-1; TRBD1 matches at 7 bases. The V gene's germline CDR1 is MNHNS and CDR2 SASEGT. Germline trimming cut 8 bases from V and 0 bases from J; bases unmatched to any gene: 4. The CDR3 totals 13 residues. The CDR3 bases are TGTGCCAGCCGGGACAGCTACTCCTACGAGCAGTACTTC. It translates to CASRDSYSYEQYF.

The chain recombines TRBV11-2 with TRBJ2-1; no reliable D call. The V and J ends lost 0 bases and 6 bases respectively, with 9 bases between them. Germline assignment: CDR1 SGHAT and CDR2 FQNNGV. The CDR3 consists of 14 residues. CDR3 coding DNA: TGTGCCAGCAGCTTAGATCAGTTTGGCAATGAGCAGTTCTTC. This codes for CASSLDQFGNEQFF.

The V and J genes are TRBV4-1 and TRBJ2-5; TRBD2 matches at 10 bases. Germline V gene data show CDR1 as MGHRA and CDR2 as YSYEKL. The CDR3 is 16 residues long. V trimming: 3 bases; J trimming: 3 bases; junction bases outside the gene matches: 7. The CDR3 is CASSHSGLAGEETQYF. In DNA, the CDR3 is TGCGCCAGCAGCCATTCGGGGCTAGCGGGGGAAGAGACCCAGTACTTC.

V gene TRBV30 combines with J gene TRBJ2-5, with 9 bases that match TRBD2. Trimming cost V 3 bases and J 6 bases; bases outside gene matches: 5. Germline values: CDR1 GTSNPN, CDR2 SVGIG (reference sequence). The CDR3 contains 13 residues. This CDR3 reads CAWSVAGAKTQYF. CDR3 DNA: TGTGCCTGGAGCGTAGCGGGAGCCAAGACCCAGTACTTC.

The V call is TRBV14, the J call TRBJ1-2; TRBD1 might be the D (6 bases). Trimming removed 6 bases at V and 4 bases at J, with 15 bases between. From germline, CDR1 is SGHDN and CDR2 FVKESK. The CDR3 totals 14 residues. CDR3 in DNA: TGTGCCAGCAGAAACAGGGCCAACCTCTATGGCTACACCTTC. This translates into CASRNRANLYGYTF.

The CDR3 sequence is CASLGPAFF. The CDR3 nucleotides read TGTGCCAGCTTAGGTCCGGCTTTCTTT. The chain uses TRBV21-1 and TRBJ1-1. TRBV21-1 is recorded as a pseudogene. The CDR3 spans 9 residues.

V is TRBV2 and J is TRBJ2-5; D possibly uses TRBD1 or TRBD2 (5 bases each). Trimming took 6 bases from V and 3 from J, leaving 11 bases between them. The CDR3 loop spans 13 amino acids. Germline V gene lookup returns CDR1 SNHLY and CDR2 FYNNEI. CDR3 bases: TGTGCCAGCAGCCCTTTGGGGGAAGAGACCCAGTACTTC. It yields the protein CASSPLGEETQYF.

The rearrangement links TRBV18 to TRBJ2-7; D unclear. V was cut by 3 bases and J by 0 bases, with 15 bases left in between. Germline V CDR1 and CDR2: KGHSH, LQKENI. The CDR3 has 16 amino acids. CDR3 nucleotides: TGTGCCAGCTCACCTTTACCACCTCCCAGCTCCTACGAGCAGTACTTC. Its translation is CASSPLPPPSSYEQYF.

CDR3 nucleotides: TGTGCCAGCAGCGTAGATTCTAGCGGGAGCCTTAGACGTGGAGATACGCAGTATTTT. The encoded protein is CASSVDSSGSLRRGDTQYF. J is TRBJ2-3 and V is TRBV9; 10 nucleotides match TRBD2. Germline trimming cut 0 bases from V and 5 bases from J; bases unmatched to any gene: 15. Germline V gene data show CDR1 as SGDLS and CDR2 as YYNGEE. This CDR3 is 19 amino acids long.

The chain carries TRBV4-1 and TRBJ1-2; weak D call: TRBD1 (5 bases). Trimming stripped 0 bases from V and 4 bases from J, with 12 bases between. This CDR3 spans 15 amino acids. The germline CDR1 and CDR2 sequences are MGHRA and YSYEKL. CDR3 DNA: TGCGCCAGCAGCCAAGAGATGAGCAGGGTCTATGGCTACACCTTC. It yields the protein CASSQEMSRVYGYTF.

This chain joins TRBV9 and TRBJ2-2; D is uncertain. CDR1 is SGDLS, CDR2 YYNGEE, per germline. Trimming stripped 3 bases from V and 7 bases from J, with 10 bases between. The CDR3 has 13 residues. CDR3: CASSATAGGELFF. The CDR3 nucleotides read TGTGCCAGCAGCGCCACGGCTGGCGGGGAGCTGTTTTTT.

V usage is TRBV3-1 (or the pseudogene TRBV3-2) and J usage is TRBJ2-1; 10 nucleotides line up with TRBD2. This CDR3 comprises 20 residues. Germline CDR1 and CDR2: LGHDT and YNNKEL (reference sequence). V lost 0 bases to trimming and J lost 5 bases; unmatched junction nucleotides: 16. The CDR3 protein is CASSQDLSLVAGGADNEQFF. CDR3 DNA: TGTGCCAGCAGCCAAGATCTGTCGTTGGTAGCGGGGGGAGCGGACAATGAGCAGTTCTTC.

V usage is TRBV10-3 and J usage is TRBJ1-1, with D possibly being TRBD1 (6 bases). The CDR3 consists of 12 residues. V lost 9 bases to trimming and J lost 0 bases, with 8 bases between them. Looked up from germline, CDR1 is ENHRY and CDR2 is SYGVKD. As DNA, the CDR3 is TGTGCCATGGGGGCCCTGAACACTGAAGCTTTCTTT. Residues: CAMGALNTEAFF.

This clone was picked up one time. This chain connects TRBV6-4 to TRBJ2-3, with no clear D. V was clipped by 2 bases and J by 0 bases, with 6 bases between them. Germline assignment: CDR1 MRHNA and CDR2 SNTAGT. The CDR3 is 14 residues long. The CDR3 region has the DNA TGTGCCAGCAGTGACCGAGACAGCACAGATACGCAGTATTTT. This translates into CASSDRDSTDTQYF.

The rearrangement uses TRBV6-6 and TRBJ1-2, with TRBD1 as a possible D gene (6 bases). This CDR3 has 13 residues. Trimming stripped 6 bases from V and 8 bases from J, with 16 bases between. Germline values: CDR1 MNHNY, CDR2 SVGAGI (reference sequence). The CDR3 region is CASSLDRTQGYTF. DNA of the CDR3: TGTGCCAGCAGCCTCGACAGGACTCAAGGCTACACCTTC.

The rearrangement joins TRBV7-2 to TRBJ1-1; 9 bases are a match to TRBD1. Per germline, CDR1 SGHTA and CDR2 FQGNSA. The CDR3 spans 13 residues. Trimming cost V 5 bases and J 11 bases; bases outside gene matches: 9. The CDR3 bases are TGTGCCAGCAGCCCGGACAGGGGCCGTGAGGCTTTCTTT. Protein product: CASSPDRGREAFF.

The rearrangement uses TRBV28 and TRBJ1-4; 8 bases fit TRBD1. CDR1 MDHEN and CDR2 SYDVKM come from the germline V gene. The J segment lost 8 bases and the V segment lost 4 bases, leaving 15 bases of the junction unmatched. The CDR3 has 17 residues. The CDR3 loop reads CASSSHRPGQVREKLFF. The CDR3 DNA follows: TGTGCCAGCAGTTCTCATCGACCGGGACAGGTCCGCGAAAAACTGTTTTTT.

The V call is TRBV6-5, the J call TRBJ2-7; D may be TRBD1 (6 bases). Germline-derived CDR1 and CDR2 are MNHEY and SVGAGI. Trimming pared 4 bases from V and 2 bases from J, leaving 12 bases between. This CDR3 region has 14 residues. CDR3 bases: TGTGCCAGCAGTTCAATGACAGGTACCTACGAGCAGTACTTC. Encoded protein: CASSSMTGTYEQYF.

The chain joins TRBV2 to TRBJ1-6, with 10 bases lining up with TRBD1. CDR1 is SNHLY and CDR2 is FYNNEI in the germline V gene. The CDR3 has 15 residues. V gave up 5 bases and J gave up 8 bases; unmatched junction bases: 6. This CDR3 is CASSPGTGAYSPLHF. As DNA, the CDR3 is TGTGCCAGCAGTCCCGGGACAGGGGCCTATTCACCCCTCCACTTT.

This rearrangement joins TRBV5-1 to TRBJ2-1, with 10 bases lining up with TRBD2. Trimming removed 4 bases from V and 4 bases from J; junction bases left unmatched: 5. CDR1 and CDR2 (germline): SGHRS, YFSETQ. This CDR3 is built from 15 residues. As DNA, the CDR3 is TGCGCCAGCAGCCCCTGGACTAGCGGTTACAATGAGCAGTTCTTC. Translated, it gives CASSPWTSGYNEQFF.

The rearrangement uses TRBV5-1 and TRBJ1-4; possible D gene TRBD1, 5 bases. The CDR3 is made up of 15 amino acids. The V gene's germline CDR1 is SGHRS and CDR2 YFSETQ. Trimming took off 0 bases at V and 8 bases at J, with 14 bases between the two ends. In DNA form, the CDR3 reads TGCGCCAGCAGCTTGGCTAGGGGAGCGTTCGAAAAACTGTTTTTT. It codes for CASSLARGAFEKLFF.

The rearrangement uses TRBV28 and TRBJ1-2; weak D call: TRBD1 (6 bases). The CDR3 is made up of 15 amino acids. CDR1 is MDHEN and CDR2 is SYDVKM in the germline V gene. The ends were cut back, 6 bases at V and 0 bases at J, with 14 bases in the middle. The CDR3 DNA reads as TGTGCCAGCAGCCCTGCAAGGGGGGCTAACTATGGCTACACCTTC. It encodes CASSPARGANYGYTF.

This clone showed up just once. Here the CDR3 DNA reads TGTGCCAGCAGTGACAGGGGATGGGGGTCTGGGGCCAACGTCCTGACTTTC. This translates into CASSDRGWGSGANVLTF. This chain joins TRBV6-1 and TRBJ2-6; D may be TRBD1 (6 bases). This CDR3 contains 17 residues. CDR1 is MNHNS and CDR2 is SASEGT in the germline V gene. Trimming cost V 3 bases and J 1 base, with 13 bases left between them.

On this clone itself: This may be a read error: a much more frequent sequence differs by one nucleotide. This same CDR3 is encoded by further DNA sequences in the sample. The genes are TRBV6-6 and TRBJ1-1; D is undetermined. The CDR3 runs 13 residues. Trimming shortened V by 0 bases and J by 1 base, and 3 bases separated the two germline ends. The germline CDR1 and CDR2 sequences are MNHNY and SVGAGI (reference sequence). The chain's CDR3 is CASSYSQNTEAFF. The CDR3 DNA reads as TGTGCCAGCAGTTACTCCCAGAACACTGAAGCTTTCTTT.

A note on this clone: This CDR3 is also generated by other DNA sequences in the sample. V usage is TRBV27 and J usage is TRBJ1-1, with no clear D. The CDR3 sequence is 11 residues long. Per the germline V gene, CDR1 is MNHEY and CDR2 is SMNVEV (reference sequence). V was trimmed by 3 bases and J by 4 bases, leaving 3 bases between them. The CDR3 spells CASSFGTEAFF. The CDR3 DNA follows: TGTGCCAGCAGTTTTGGCACTGAAGCTTTCTTT.

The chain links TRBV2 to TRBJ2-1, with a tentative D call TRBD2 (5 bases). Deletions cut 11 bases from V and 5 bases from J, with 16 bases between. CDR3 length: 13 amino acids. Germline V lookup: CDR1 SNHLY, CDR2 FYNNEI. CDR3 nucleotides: TGTGCCGGCCCAGTTACGGGGAACAATGAGCAGTTCTTC. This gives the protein CAGPVTGNNEQFF.